This record covers a single TCR beta chain. The sample is drawn from a study of blood T cell repertoires in COVID-19. Whole-study context: The origin of the acute and convalescent COVID-19 samples was the United States, Italy and Spain. PBMCs, B-cell-depleted T cells, or T cells provided the cDNA or gDNA that made up the material.

Original processing methods: From reference gene primer amplification, estimates of nucleated cell counts were derived. Assay: immunoSEQ multiplex PCR; the TCRdb copy retains only in-frame clones and omits some. The D gene and trimming were derived from the DNA, and the V and J assignments and clone size from that table. The sample contains over 75,000 clones, 90% of which appear only once. V dropped 4 bases and J dropped 10 bases, with 17 bases sitting between them. Germline V gene sequence: CDR1 SGHNT, CDR2 YYREEE (reference sequence). The length of the CDR3 is 13 residues. This clonotype originated in a human donor with active COVID-19. The donor label of this sample is uncertain. Material for sequencing was peripheral blood. The rearrangement links TRBV5-4 to TRBJ1-1; D perhaps matches TRBD1 (6 bases). The CDR3 spells CASSPRDTYGAFF. Written as DNA, the CDR3 is TGTGCCAGCAGCCCCCGGGACACTTATGGAGCTTTCTTT.